These T cell receptor beta chains were read from a single sample in a study of OX40 agonist ivuxolimab in advanced cancers. Sequenced by immunoSEQ multiplex PCR; TCRdb stores in-frame clones only, minus some. The sample includes about 75,000 clones, approximately 90% seen only once; the top ten take roughly 8.2%. The material sequenced was CD4+ or CD8+ T cells sorted from blood, taken in a trial of the OX40 agonist ivuxolimab. The receptor set was obtained from an adult with an advanced solid tumor such as melanoma, head and neck, liver or kidney cancer. CDR3s include the opening cysteine and the closing phenylalanine or tryptophan. Each record gives: CDR3 length, clone size, D gene, V gene, J gene, CDR3 protein, CDR3 DNA. D genes are given only for firm matches. Rows may omit the clone size; those that give it use once, few, many or a size class.

15	once	TRBD1	TRBV7-2	TRBJ1-2	CASSGLGQEPYGYTF	TGTGCCAGCAGCGGCCTCGGACAGGAGCCCTATGGCTACACCTTC
11	.	TRBD1	TRBV29-1	TRBJ1-1	CSVTGDTEAFF	TGCAGCGTTACAGGGGACACTGAAGCTTTCTTT
17	.	.	TRBV4-1	TRBJ1-2	CASSQNLQDSINYGYTF	TGCGCCAGCAGTCAAAACCTACAGGACTCGATAAACTATGGCTACACCTTC
14	once	TRBD1	TRBV4-2	TRBJ2-7	CASSPTGGMNEQYF	TGTGCCAGCAGCCCGACAGGGGGGATGAACGAGCAGTACTTC
13	.	.	TRBV30	TRBJ1-6	CAWGGEVNSPLHF	TGTGCCTGGGGTGGGGAGGTTAATTCACCCCTCCACTTT
13	.	TRBD2	TRBV29-1	TRBJ2-5	CSVPSPGGETQYF	TGCAGCGTACCGAGCCCGGGGGGAGAGACCCAGTACTTC
14	once	.	TRBV5-1	TRBJ1-1	CASSFFRANTEAFF	TGCGCCAGCAGCTTCTTCCGGGCGAACACTGAAGCTTTCTTT
16	.	.	TRBV5-4	TRBJ1-2	CASSPGRGDVRDGYTF	TGTGCCAGCAGCCCTGGGAGGGGTGACGTAAGGGATGGCTACACCTTC
12	.	.	TRBV7-9	TRBJ1-1	CASSSSGVGAFF	TGTGCCAGCAGCAGTTCAGGGGTAGGGGCTTTCTTT
15	.	TRBD1	TRBV15	TRBJ2-7	CATRNSQGAIYEQYF	TGTGCCACCAGAAACTCTCAGGGGGCAATCTACGAGCAGTACTTC
14	.	.	TRBV6-6	TRBJ2-7	CASSFELYNYEQYF	TGTGCCAGCAGTTTTGAGCTTTACAACTACGAGCAGTACTTC
16	.	TRBD2	TRBV5-1	TRBJ2-3	CASSLAIGGGTDTQYF	TGCGCCAGCAGCTTGGCCATTGGCGGGGGTACAGATACGCAGTATTTT
16	once	TRBD2	TRBV5-4	TRBJ2-1	CASSKEGRGDRDEQFF	TGTGCCAGCAGCAAGGAGGGGCGGGGGGATAGAGATGAGCAGTTCTTC
13	once	.	TRBV11-3	TRBJ2-5	CASSLQGGETQYF	TGTGCCAGCAGCCTACAGGGAGGGGAGACCCAGTACTTC
17	.	TRBD1	TRBV4-1	TRBJ1-1	CASSQVTGGRRGTEAFF	TGCGCCAGCAGCCAAGTCACAGGGGGCAGGAGGGGCACTGAAGCTTTCTTT
12	once	TRBD1	TRBV30	TRBJ1-1	CAWSDRDYEAFF	TGTGCCTGGAGCGACAGGGATTATGAAGCTTTCTTT
14	.	.	TRBV7-2	TRBJ2-1	CASSLGLDYNEQFF	TGTGCCAGCAGCTTAGGACTGGACTACAATGAGCAGTTCTTC
14	.	TRBD1	TRBV19	TRBJ1-6	CASTSGQGNSPLHF	TGTGCCAGTACGTCCGGACAGGGGAATTCACCCCTCCACTTT
11	.	.	TRBV7-2	TRBJ2-7	CASSVYYEQYF	TGTGCCAGCAGCGTTTATTACGAGCAGTACTTC
14	.	TRBD1	TRBV28	TRBJ2-7	CASTPGTGTNEQYF	TGTGCCAGCACTCCCGGGACAGGGACCAACGAGCAGTACTTC
15	once	.	TRBV4-1	TRBJ2-2	CASSQPKWGAGELFF	TGCGCCAGCAGCCAACCGAAATGGGGAGCCGGGGAGCTGTTTTTT
14	.	.	TRBV6-5	TRBJ2-2	CASSPRSNAGELFF	TGTGCCAGCAGCCCGAGAAGTAACGCCGGGGAGCTGTTTTTT
15	once	TRBD1	TRBV5-1	TRBJ2-7	CASSLMGQGNEEQYF	TGCGCCAGCAGCTTAATGGGACAGGGAAATGAAGAGCAGTACTTC
14	.	TRBD1	TRBV6-5	TRBJ2-2	CASKGQPNTGELFF	TGTGCCAGCAAGGGACAGCCTAACACCGGGGAGCTGTTTTTT
14	.	.	TRBV7-9	TRBJ1-2	CASSPALGDYGYTF	TGTGCCAGCAGCCCTGCATTAGGGGACTATGGCTACACCTTC
13	.	.	TRBV28	TRBJ1-3	CASTVPPGNTIYF	TGTGCCAGCACCGTCCCCCCCGGAAACACCATATATTTT
14	.	.	TRBV28	TRBJ1-1	CASSLIAERTEAFF	TGTGCCAGCAGTTTAATCGCCGAGCGAACTGAAGCTTTCTTT
16	.	TRBD1	TRBV7-8	TRBJ1-2	CASSIQTGATAGGYTF	TGTGCCAGCAGCATACAAACAGGGGCCACAGCGGGGGGCTACACCTTC
14	.	.	TRBV6-5	TRBJ2-3	CASSYKRSRDTQYF	TGTGCCAGCAGTTACAAAAGATCGCGTGATACGCAGTATTTT
13	.	.	TRBV15	TRBJ1-2	CATRSSEGGGYTF	TGTGCCACCCGCTCCTCGGAGGGCGGTGGCTACACCTTC
13	.	.	TRBV6-1	TRBJ2-1	CASSEGTYNEQFF	TGTGCCAGCAGTGAAGGGACGTACAATGAGCAGTTCTTC
12	.	.	TRBV28	TRBJ2-1	CASSFSHNEQFF	TGTGCCAGCAGTTTTTCACACAATGAGCAGTTCTTC
14	.	.	TRBV7-8	TRBJ2-2	CASSSTVSTGELFF	TGTGCCAGCAGCTCCACAGTATCCACCGGGGAGCTGTTTTTT
17	.	.	TRBV18	TRBJ2-4	CASSPLGTDGSKNIQYF	TGTGCCAGCTCACCACTAGGGACGGATGGGTCCAAAAACATTCAGTACTTC
13	.	.	TRBV11-2	TRBJ2-2	CASSLDSHGELFF	TGTGCCAGCAGCTTAGATAGCCACGGGGAGCTGTTTTTT
13	.	TRBD1	TRBV5-1	TRBJ1-4	CASSDRVDEKLFF	TGCGCCAGCAGCGACAGGGTGGACGAAAAACTGTTTTTT
14	.	TRBD1	TRBV9	TRBJ1-1	CASSLGQGNTEAFF	TGTGCCAGCAGCTTGGGACAGGGCAACACTGAAGCTTTCTTT
13	.	.	TRBV5-1	TRBJ1-1	CASSAGQNTEAFF	TGCGCCAGCAGCGCGGGACAGAACACTGAAGCTTTCTTT